Below are 21 T cell receptor beta chains sequenced from a single sample in a study of patients and donors after allogeneic stem cell transplantation. TCRdb used MiXCR to reprocess the RT-PCR reads, holding one entry per CDR3 protein. The repertoire holds 800,000 to 1,000,000 distinct CDR3 sequences, with about 20% as singletons. Sequencing was performed on blood, either unsorted or a sorted T cell fraction (not recorded which). These receptors were obtained from a human donor who was either an allogeneic HSCT recipient or a stem cell or donor lymphocyte infusion donor (not recorded which). It is not recorded whose cells these are; they may come from a transplant donor.

This clonotype was detected only a few times. The chain couples TRBV12-3 or TRBV12-4 to TRBJ1-2, with unresolved D. The CDR3 loop spans 13 amino acids. Trimming left V 3 bases short and J 8 bases short, with 13 bases between. CDR3 sequence (DNA): TGTGCCAGCAGTTTCGGCAGGACTGGGGGCTACACCTTC. Its protein is CASSFGRTGGYTF.

This clonotype was detected ten times or more. The rearrangement joins TRBV7-2 to TRBJ2-1; 11 nucleotides match TRBD2. J was trimmed by 4 bases and V by 5 bases; bases with no gene match: 7. Germline V gene data show CDR1 as SGHTA and CDR2 as FQGNSA. This CDR3 has 16 residues. The chain's CDR3 is CASSEKGLAEYNEQFF. CDR3 sequence (DNA): TGTGCCAGCAGCGAAAAGGGACTAGCGGAATACAATGAGCAGTTCTTC.

This clonotype has only a few counts. The genes are TRBV6-1 and TRBJ1-3; 7 bases are shared with TRBD1. CDR1 MNHNS and CDR2 SASEGT come from the germline V gene. This CDR3 region has 15 residues. V shed 7 bases and J 2 bases; nucleotides not matched to a gene: 8. The CDR3 nucleotides are TGTGCCAGCAAATTCGGGACAGCCACTGGAAACACCATATATTTT. Translated: CASKFGTATGNTIYF.

This clonotype was observed at least ten times. This chain joins TRBV12-3 or TRBV12-4 and TRBJ1-1; D remains ambiguous. V lost 9 bases to trimming and J lost 1 base, with 9 bases between them. The CDR3 runs to 12 residues. CDR3 region: CASCRGNTEAFF. The CDR3 nucleotides read TGTGCCAGTTGCCGAGGGAACACTGAAGCTTTCTTT.

This sequence joins TRBV20-1 and TRBJ2-5; no clear D gene. V was clipped by 4 bases and J by 7 bases, with 7 bases between them. CDR1 is DFQATT, CDR2 SNEGSKA, per germline (reference sequence). This CDR3 region has 10 residues. Here the CDR3 reads CSATHGTQYF. The CDR3 nucleotides are TGCAGTGCTACCCACGGGACCCAGTACTTC.

This clonotype was observed a few times. The rearrangement links TRBV29-1 to TRBJ2-7; D is unresolved. This CDR3 contains 12 residues. Germline V CDR1 and CDR2: SQVTM, ANQGSEA. V was pared by 0 bases and J by 4 bases, with 7 bases between. CDR3 region: CSVEDARYEQYF. The CDR3 DNA reads TGCAGCGTTGAAGATGCTCGATACGAGCAGTACTTC.

The table lists this clonotype with a few counts. The J gene is TRBJ1-2, the V gene TRBV5-1; 8 bases fit TRBD1. V lost 3 bases and J lost 8; bases outside the gene matches: 6. The CDR3 extends over 13 amino acids. Germline CDR1 and CDR2: SGHRS and YFSETQ. CDR3 DNA: TGCGCCAGCAGCTCAGGGGGCGAGGAAGGCTACACCTTC. Its protein is CASSSGGEEGYTF.

This clonotype was seen only a few times. This chain joins TRBV20-1 and TRBJ1-5; D is unclear. Germline V gives CDR1 DFQATT, CDR2 SNEGSKA (reference sequence). The CDR3 contains 13 residues. V lost 6 bases to trimming and J lost 4 bases, with 13 bases between them. CDR3 nucleotide sequence: TGCAGTGCGCCGGGTGGACCGAATCAGCCCCAGCATTTT. Protein: CSAPGGPNQPQHF.

This chain connects TRBV2 to TRBJ1-5; no definite D call. The germline CDR1 and CDR2 sequences are SNHLY and FYNNEI. The CDR3 consists of 12 residues. V was cut by 5 bases and J by 8 bases, with 10 bases left in between. The CDR3 sequence is CASSREVEPQHF. The CDR3 DNA is TGTGCCAGCAGTAGGGAGGTCGAGCCCCAGCATTTT.

This clonotype has at least ten counts. The V call is TRBV6-5, the J call TRBJ2-1; the match to TRBD2 covers 12 bases. V shed 2 bases and J 4 bases; nucleotides not matched to a gene: 3. CDR1 is MNHEY, CDR2 SVGAGI, per germline. This CDR3 spans 16 amino acids. CDR3 nucleotide sequence: TGTGCCAGCAGTTACCGGGGGACTAGCGGGTACAATGAGCAGTTCTTC. This encodes CASSYRGTSGYNEQFF.

This clonotype was observed a handful of times. The chain uses TRBV10-3 and TRBJ2-7; D is perhaps TRBD1 (5 bases). Trimming took off 6 bases at V and 2 bases at J, with 14 bases between the two ends. The CDR3 consists of 14 residues. Germline-derived CDR1 and CDR2 are ENHRY and SYGVKD. The CDR3 nucleotides are TGTGCCATCAGCACAGGTTTTGGACCCTACGAGCAGTACTTC. Encoded protein: CAISTGFGPYEQYF.

This chain connects TRBV5-1 to TRBJ1-3; 7 bases map to TRBD1. This CDR3 comprises 15 residues. Germline V gene lookup returns CDR1 SGHRS and CDR2 YFSETQ. The V and J ends lost 4 bases and 4 bases, in that order; junction bases with no gene match: 8. The CDR3 region is CASSPVPGQGNTIYF. The CDR3 DNA reads TGCGCCAGCAGCCCCGTCCCGGGACAGGGAAACACCATATATTTT.

The rearrangement links TRBV9 to TRBJ2-7; a weak D match, TRBD1 (5 bases). This CDR3 region has 13 residues. V lost 1 base, J lost 5 bases, and 10 bases lay in between. Per the germline V gene, CDR1 is SGDLS and CDR2 is YYNGEE. CDR3 nucleotide sequence: TGTGCCAGCAGCGTAATTCCAGGGAACGAGCAGTACTTC. It codes for CASSVIPGNEQYF.

In this sample, this clonotype turned up a few times. The chain links TRBV5-1 to TRBJ2-1, with TRBD1 matching over 12 bases. J gave up 9 bases and V 0 bases, and 4 bases lay outside the gene matches. Germline V gene sequence: CDR1 SGHRS, CDR2 YFSETQ. The CDR3 has 15 amino acids. CDR3 in DNA: TGCGCCAGCAGCTTGGACGGGACAGGGGGCTCTGAGCAGTTCTTC. The encoded protein is CASSLDGTGGSEQFF.

With regard to this clonotype: At one of its ends the junction is not consistent with the germline gene, which may arise from a read error. The chain combines TRBV27 with TRBJ2-1; 8 bases align to TRBD1. This CDR3 region has 16 residues. Per the germline V gene, CDR1 is MNHEY and CDR2 is SMNVEV (reference sequence). The DNA of the CDR3 is TGTGCCAGCAGTTACCTGGGGACAGGTGACTACAAAGAGCAGTTCTTC. It is translated as CASSYLGTGDYKEQFF.

The chain couples TRBV20-1 to TRBJ1-6; D perhaps matches TRBD1 (5 bases). The CDR3 consists of 16 residues. V dropped 0 bases and J dropped 4 bases, with 13 bases sitting between them. Germline V gene lookup returns CDR1 DFQATT and CDR2 SNEGSKA (reference sequence). CDR3 loop: CSAREGPGPYNSPLHF. The CDR3 DNA is TGCAGTGCTAGAGAAGGGCCGGGGCCGTATAATTCACCCCTCCACTTT.

The chain carries TRBV5-1 and TRBJ1-1, with D perhaps TRBD1 (5 bases). Germline V lookup: CDR1 SGHRS, CDR2 YFSETQ. V lost 3 bases, J lost 1 base, and 13 bases lay in between. The CDR3 contains 15 residues. CDR3 amino acids: CASSSHTGQNTEAFF. DNA for the CDR3: TGCGCCAGCAGCTCACACACTGGACAGAACACTGAAGCTTTCTTT.

The chain recombines TRBV6-1 with TRBJ2-7, with 10 nucleotides matching TRBD1. J was trimmed by 6 bases and V by 3 bases; bases with no gene match: 8. Germline CDR1 reads MNHNS; CDR2 reads SASEGT. The CDR3 contains 15 residues. CDR3 protein: CASSDLGQGKGEQYF. The CDR3 DNA sequence: TGTGCCAGCAGTGACCTGGGACAGGGGAAGGGCGAGCAGTACTTC.

The chain has TRBV10-3 and TRBJ1-1; weak D call: TRBD1 (5 bases). The CDR3 consists of 12 residues. Trimming removed 2 bases from V and 9 bases from J, with 10 bases in between. Germline V gene sequence: CDR1 ENHRY, CDR2 SYGVKD. In DNA, the CDR3 is TGTGCCATCAGTGAGGGCAGGGTAAAAGCTTTCTTT. Residues: CAISEGRVKAFF.

This clonotype was counted between two and nine times. The chain joins TRBV5-4 to TRBJ1-2; D is uncertain. The germline V gene has CDR1 SGHNT and CDR2 YYREEE (reference sequence). The CDR3 totals 14 residues. Trimming left V 3 bases short and J 4 bases short, with 13 bases between. CDR3 in DNA: TGTGCCAGCAGCTATCCGACGGCTGGCTATGGCTACACCTTC. This sequence encodes CASSYPTAGYGYTF.

This clonotype turned up a few times. This sequence joins TRBV2 and TRBJ1-3, with D hard to call. Germline V gene lookup returns CDR1 SNHLY and CDR2 FYNNEI. V shed 6 bases and J shed 8 bases, with 11 bases lying between them. The CDR3 extends over 12 amino acids. CDR3 loop: CASRARGYTIYF. The CDR3 DNA reads TGTGCCAGCAGGGCCCGTGGGTACACCATATATTTT.